These 12 T cell receptor beta chains were sequenced from one sample in a study of blood T cells in healthy people across ages. A second PCR, run for about 6 to 12 cycles, used a sample-barcoded 5' primer plus a J-beta primer mix. TCRdb re-derived calls from the 5' RACE reads in MiXCR, one entry per CDR3 protein. The sample lists 920,000 or so distinct CDR3 sequences; 40% to 45% were seen once. Material for sequencing was blood. The receptors were gathered from a woman aged 60-70 years in good health.

This clonotype turned up a few times. The chain joins TRBV5-1 to TRBJ2-6, with 9 bases matching TRBD1. The J segment lost 3 bases and the V segment lost 3 bases, leaving 4 bases of the junction unmatched. CDR3 length: 16 amino acids. Germline CDR1 reads SGHRS; CDR2 reads YFSETQ. CDR3 in amino acids: CASSSGQGGGANVLTF. The DNA of the CDR3 is TGCGCCAGCAGCTCGGGACAGGGTGGTGGGGCCAACGTCCTGACTTTC.

The sample holds a few counts of this clonotype. The chain combines TRBV5-5 with TRBJ2-3; D uncertain. CDR3 size: 15 residues. V dropped 3 bases and J dropped 0 bases, with 11 bases sitting between them. Germline V gives CDR1 SGHKS, CDR2 YYEKEE (reference sequence). CDR3: CASSWIADSTDTQYF. The CDR3 region has the DNA TGTGCCAGCAGCTGGATAGCAGATAGCACAGATACGCAGTATTTT.

The rearrangement joins TRBV15 to TRBJ1-4; D is unresolved. The CDR3 consists of 12 residues. Germline V gene sequence: CDR1 LNHNV, CDR2 YYDKDF (reference sequence). Trimming pared 4 bases from V and 12 bases from J, leaving 12 bases between. DNA of the CDR3: TGTGCCACCAGCACCGTACAGCGCGAACTGTTTTTT. Its protein product is CATSTVQRELFF.

This clonotype occurred a few times. The chain has TRBV5-1 and TRBJ2-1, with a possible D match to TRBD2 (5 bases). V was trimmed by 4 bases and J by 1 base, leaving 9 bases between them. The CDR3 has 14 amino acids. Germline V gene sequence: CDR1 SGHRS, CDR2 YFSETQ. The CDR3 protein is CASSPSSSYNEQFF. The CDR3 nucleotides are TGCGCCAGCAGCCCTAGCAGTTCCTACAATGAGCAGTTCTTC.

In this sample, this clonotype turned up a few times. The rearrangement joins TRBV12-3 or TRBV12-4 to TRBJ1-1; D uncertain. The CDR3 extends over 12 amino acids. V lost 6 bases to trimming and J lost 7 bases, with 12 bases between them. Here the CDR3 reads CASSRVGGEAFF. CDR3 coding DNA: TGTGCCAGCAGCCGGGTGGGCGGTGAAGCTTTCTTT.

J is TRBJ2-3 and V is TRBV20-1; 10 bases are a match to TRBD1. CDR3 length equals 15 residues. J was trimmed by 1 base and V by 6 bases; bases with no gene match: 7. Germline V gene lookup returns CDR1 DFQATT and CDR2 SNEGSKA (reference sequence). CDR3 DNA: TGCAGTGCGACCCGAGGGACAGGGGGCACAGATACGCAGTATTTT. It specifies CSATRGTGGTDTQYF.

This clonotype appeared a single time. This sequence joins TRBV2 and TRBJ1-1; a possible D gene is TRBD1 (5 bases). The CDR3 runs 14 residues. Germline V gives CDR1 SNHLY, CDR2 FYNNEI. The ends were cut back, 2 bases at V and 4 bases at J, with 11 bases in the middle. CDR3 DNA: TGTGCCAGCAGTGAAACGGGGCTGGGCACTGAAGCTTTCTTT. Its translation: CASSETGLGTEAFF.

The gene calls are TRBV28 and TRBJ1-2, with D hard to call. CDR1 is MDHEN, CDR2 SYDVKM, per germline. This CDR3 has 15 residues. V was pared by 6 bases and J by 4 bases, with 18 bases between. The CDR3 region has the DNA TGTGCCAGCAGCCCCCCCGGCAGGACCAGCTATGGCTACACCTTC. Translation: CASSPPGRTSYGYTF.

The rearrangement uses TRBV28 and TRBJ2-5; D assignment may be TRBD1 or TRBD2 (7 bases each). The germline gives CDR1 MDHEN, CDR2 SYDVKM. The V and J ends lost 5 bases and 9 bases respectively, with 19 bases between them. CDR3 size: 14 residues. Here the CDR3 DNA reads TGTGCCAGCAGTCTGGCGACAGGGAGGGGGGCCCAGTACTTC. Protein: CASSLATGRGAQYF.

V usage is TRBV9 and J usage is TRBJ2-3; 8 bases align to TRBD1. Germline lookup yields CDR1 SGDLS and CDR2 YYNGEE. J was trimmed by 2 bases and V by 0 bases; bases with no gene match: 2. The CDR3 length is 15 residues. CDR3 in amino acids: CASSVGTGYTDTQYF. Here the CDR3 DNA reads TGTGCCAGCAGCGTAGGGACAGGGTACACAGATACGCAGTATTTT. Complete variable domain (other parts from reference TRBV9 and TRBJ2-3): DSGVTQTPKHLITATGQRVTLRCSPRSGDLSVYWYQQSLDQGLQFLIQYYNGEERAKGNILERFSAQQFPDLHSELNLSSLELGDSALYFCASSVGTGYTDTQYFGPGTRLTVL.

The chain links TRBV6-5 to TRBJ1-4, with 9 bases aligning to TRBD1. CDR3 length equals 16 residues. The V gene's germline CDR1 is MNHEY and CDR2 SVGAGI. Trimming at V came to 5 bases and at J to 0 bases, leaving 4 bases not matched to a gene. Here the CDR3 reads CASSKTGGATNEKLFF. CDR3 nucleotides: TGTGCCAGCAGTAAGACAGGGGGGGCAACTAATGAAAAACTGTTTTTT.

V is TRBV12-3 or TRBV12-4 and J is TRBJ2-4; no reliable D call. The CDR3 has 15 amino acids. Trimming removed 8 bases from V and 0 bases from J, with 14 bases in between. CDR3 loop: CASAQVGLAKNIQYF. The CDR3 nucleotides read TGTGCCAGCGCCCAAGTAGGGTTAGCCAAAAACATTCAGTACTTC.